Listed here are 9 T cell receptor beta chains from one sample, sequenced in a study of blood T cell repertoires in COVID-19. TCRdb's table, derived via immunoSEQ multiplex PCR, lists solely in-frame clones and lacks some. The sample lists around 370,000 clones, 75% to 90% occurring once. The sequencing input was peripheral blood. These receptors all come from a woman in her fifties or sixties with COVID-19, enrolled during active disease.

The rearrangement uses TRBV5-1 and TRBJ2-2; TRBD2 is a possible D gene (6 bases). Germline lookup yields CDR1 SGHRS and CDR2 YFSETQ. The V end lost 4 bases, the J end lost 5 bases, and 18 bases lay between the germline ends. The CDR3 covers 16 residues. CDR3 bases: TGCGCCAGCAGCAGCACCGGAAGAAGCGGGACCGGGGAGCTGTTTTTT. Amino acids: CASSSTGRSGTGELFF.

This clone is a singleton in its sample. This rearrangement joins TRBV6-6 to TRBJ1-5; perhaps TRBD1 as D (6 bases). The V gene's germline CDR1 is MNHNY and CDR2 SVGAGI (reference sequence). The CDR3 has 14 amino acids. The germline V and J ends were trimmed by 4 bases and 5 bases, with 12 bases remaining between them. The CDR3 DNA reads as TGTGCCAGCAGTTTGCGTCAGGGGTATCAGCCCCAGCATTTT. Its translation is CASSLRQGYQPQHF.

The chain recombines TRBV2 with TRBJ2-3; TRBD2 aligns across 11 bases. The ends lost 5 bases at V and 2 bases at J; junction bases unmatched: 9. The CDR3 contains 17 residues. Germline loops: CDR1 SNHLY, CDR2 FYNNEI. CDR3 residues: CASSFTGTSGYTDTQYF. CDR3 coding DNA: TGTGCCAGCAGTTTTACCGGGACTAGCGGCTACACAGATACGCAGTATTTT. Supplemented by reference TRBV2 and TRBJ2-3, the full variable domain reads EPEVTQTPSHQVTQMGQEVILRCVPISNHLYFYWYRQILGQKVEFLVSFYNNEISEKSEIFDDQFSVERPDGSNFTLKIRSTKLEDSAMYFCASSFTGTSGYTDTQYFGPGTRLTVL.

This chain links TRBV10-3 with TRBJ2-1; 9 nucleotides match TRBD2. CDR3 length: 17 amino acids. CDR1 and CDR2 (germline): ENHRY, SYGVKD. V lost 4 bases and J lost 4; bases outside the gene matches: 11. CDR3 loop: CAISGGLAGVDYNEQFF. The CDR3, as DNA: TGTGCCATCAGTGGGGGATTAGCGGGAGTGGATTACAATGAGCAGTTCTTC.

The chain carries TRBV18 and TRBJ2-1; 9 bases are shared with TRBD2. J was trimmed by 4 bases and V by 1 base; bases with no gene match: 5. The length of the CDR3 is 16 residues. CDR1 is KGHSH and CDR2 is LQKENI in the germline V gene. The CDR3 sequence is CASSPRAGGRYNEQFF. The CDR3, as DNA: TGTGCCAGCTCACCACGAGCGGGAGGACGGTACAATGAGCAGTTCTTC.

V and J are TRBV25-1 and TRBJ1-2; possible D gene TRBD1, 6 bases. This CDR3 is 14 amino acids long. V lost 7 bases and J 2 bases, leaving 14 bases between the germline ends. From germline, CDR1 is MGHDK and CDR2 SYGVNS. DNA of the CDR3: TGTGCCAGCACCCAGACAGGCGAGAACTATGGCTACACCTTC. Translating it yields CASTQTGENYGYTF.

The chain's CDR3 is CASSVGGGTGELFF. CDR3 nucleotides: TGTGCCAGCAGCGTAGGAGGCGGGACCGGGGAGCTGTTTTTT. The chain uses TRBV9 and TRBJ2-2; D may be TRBD2 (5 bases). This CDR3 has 14 residues. The germline gives CDR1 SGDLS, CDR2 YYNGEE. V gave up 0 bases and J gave up 5 bases, with 8 bases separating them.

The chain employs TRBV18 and TRBJ2-7; D gene uncertain. V dropped 0 bases and J dropped 0 bases, with 12 bases sitting between them. Germline lookup yields CDR1 KGHSH and CDR2 LQKENI. This CDR3 has 16 residues. The CDR3 sequence: CASSPPAGMSSYEQYF. Written as DNA, the CDR3 is TGTGCCAGCTCACCACCGGCAGGTATGAGCTCCTACGAGCAGTACTTC.

This chain links TRBV29-1 with TRBJ1-2; unclear D gene. This CDR3 comprises 9 residues. Germline CDR1 SQVTM, CDR2 ANQGSEA. The V end was cut by 8 bases, the J end by 6 bases, with 7 bases between. CDR3 nucleotides: TGCAGCCACAACAATGGCTACACCTTC. Protein product: CSHNNGYTF.